A selection of T cell receptor beta chains follows, all from one sample in a study of post-analysis software for immune sequencing data. TCRdb re-derived calls from the PCR reads in MiXCR, one entry per CDR3 protein. This sample has around 710,000 distinct CDR3 sequences, with roughly 46% found just once. The sequenced sample consisted of blood. The receptors here all came from a girl aged 5 to 17 with multiple sclerosis. CDR3s include the opening cysteine and the closing phenylalanine or tryptophan. D genes are given only for firm matches. Expanded clones are given a class, and other clones once, few, many or no size at all.

TRBV24-1	NA	NA	TRBJ2-5	TGTGCCACCAGTGTGGCGGGCCCTCACCAAGAGACCCAGTACTTC	CATSVAGPHQETQYF
TRBV29-1	NA	NA	TRBJ1-5	TGCAGCGTTCGGCGCGGGCCAGCGAATCAGCCCCAGCATTTT	CSVRRGPANQPQHF
TRBV20-1	TRBD2	NA	TRBJ2-7	TGCAGTGCTAGGGGCCCCTTACTAGCGGGTCACTCCTACGAGCAGTACTTC	CSARGPLLAGHSYEQYF
TRBV20-1	TRBD2	NA	TRBJ2-1	TGCAGTGCTCGGCCCCTAGCGGGAGGGAACAATGAGCAGTTCTTC	CSARPLAGGNNEQFF
TRBV28	TRBD2	few	TRBJ2-7	TGTGCCAGCAATCTCGGAGGACTAGCGGCCAAATGGGGCTACGAGCAGTACTTC	CASNLGGLAAKWGYEQYF
TRBV6-2/TRBV6-3	NA	NA	TRBJ2-5	TGTGTCAGCAGCCAAGTTACGGGGCAAGAGACCCAGTACTTC	CVSSQVTGQETQYF
TRBV20-1	TRBD2	NA	TRBJ2-1	TGCAGTGCTTCGCTAGCGGCCGTGAATGAGCAGTTCTTC	CSASLAAVNEQFF
TRBV12-3/TRBV12-4	NA	few	TRBJ2-1	TGTGCCAGCTCTCCCCGGCCTATATCCTCCAATGAGCAGTTCTTC	CASSPRPISSNEQFF
TRBV7-2	TRBD2	many	TRBJ2-7	TGTGCCAGCAGCTTAGGTGGGCGGGGGGCCTACGAGCAGTACTTC	CASSLGGRGAYEQYF
TRBV20-1	NA	few	TRBJ2-1	TGCAGTGCTAGAGCGAGGACTGCGAGCTCCTACAATGAGCAGTTCTTC	CSARARTASSYNEQFF
TRBV5-1	TRBD2	NA	TRBJ2-1	TGCGCCAGCAGCTTGGAGCTTAGCGGGAGAGATGAGCAGTTCTTC	CASSLELSGRDEQFF
TRBV12-3/TRBV12-4	TRBD1	NA	TRBJ1-5	TGTGCCAGCAGACGGACAGGGCCGGCTTATAGCAATCAGCCCCAGCATTTT	CASRRTGPAYSNQPQHF
TRBV7-2	TRBD2	NA	TRBJ2-3	TGTGCCAGCAGCTTGGCTACTAGCGGGGGGGGCCATACGCAGTATTTT	CASSLATSGGGHTQYF
TRBV5-6	NA	NA	TRBJ1-2	TGTGCCAGCAGCTGGAGAGAGAACTATGGCTGCACCTTC	CASSWRENYGCTF
TRBV6-5	TRBD2	few	TRBJ2-3	TGTGCCAGCAGTTCTTATAGCGGGAGCTCTGGCACAGATACGCAGTATTTT	CASSSYSGSSGTDTQYF
TRBV7-2	TRBD2	NA	TRBJ2-5	TGTGCCAGCAGCTACCTCGGGAGGATGGGGGAGACCCAGTACTTC	CASSYLGRMGETQYF
TRBV20-1	NA	few	TRBJ1-4	TGCAGTGCTAGAGATTCGAGTCGGGATGAAAAACTGTTTTTT	CSARDSSRDEKLFF
TRBV7-2	TRBD2	NA	TRBJ2-7	TGTGCCAGCAGCTTAGCGAGCGGGAGCTTATACGAGCAGTACTTC	CASSLASGSLYEQYF
TRBV7-9	NA	NA	TRBJ2-3	TGTGCCAGCAGTCTCGGAAGCTTAGTCACAGATACGCAGTATTTT	CASSLGSLVTDTQYF
TRBV10-3	NA	NA	TRBJ2-1	TGTGCCATCAGTGCCCCCGGACAAGGTATGGATGAGCAGTTCTTC	CAISAPGQGMDEQFF
TRBV9	NA	NA	TRBJ1-2	TGTGCCAGCAGCGTGACTTGGGGGGGCCCTAACTATGGCTACACCTTC	CASSVTWGGPNYGYTF
TRBV20-1	NA	few	TRBJ2-1	TGCAGTGCTATCAGCGGTAGCTCCTACAATGAGCAGTTCTTC	CSAISGSSYNEQFF
TRBV7-2	NA	NA	TRBJ2-7	TGTGCCAGCAGCCCCGGGGCTTTCGAGCAGTACTTC	CASSPGAFEQYF
TRBV7-9	NA	once	TRBJ2-7	TGTGCCAGCAGCTCCCTGGTTCTGGACTGGACGGCCGGTCACGAGCAGTACTTC	CASSSLVLDWTAGHEQYF
TRBV3-1	NA	NA	TRBJ2-4	TGTGCCAGCAGCCAAGGAGGGACGGCCGGGAACATTCAGTACTTC	CASSQGGTAGNIQYF
TRBV7-9	NA	NA	TRBJ2-3	TGTGCCAGCAGCTGGGAGTCAGATACGCAGTATTTT	CASSWESDTQYF
TRBV6-5	NA	NA	TRBJ1-2	TGTGCCAGCAGTTACTCTGGGGACACCTATGGCTACACCTTC	CASSYSGDTYGYTF
TRBV29-1	TRBD1	few	TRBJ2-3	TGCAGCGTTGGACAGGGGGCTAGATCAGATACGCAGTATTTT	CSVGQGARSDTQYF
TRBV20-1	NA	few	TRBJ2-7	TGCAGTGCTAGAGATCCCAATACCGCCACCCCCTACGAGCAGTACTTC	CSARDPNTATPYEQYF
TRBV4-2	NA	NA	TRBJ1-2	TGTGCCAGCAGGTCCGCTCAGGGGATCTATGGCTACACCTTC	CASRSAQGIYGYTF
TRBV28	TRBD1	many	TRBJ2-7	TGTGCCAGCAGCCCCCCCGGGACAGGGACCTACGAGCAGTACTTC	CASSPPGTGTYEQYF
TRBV12-3/TRBV12-4	NA	NA	TRBJ2-4	TGTGCCAGCAGTTCAAACTTAGACAGACGCTTAGCCAAAAACATTCAGTACTTC	CASSSNLDRRLAKNIQYF
TRBV5-1	TRBD2	few	TRBJ2-1	TGCGCCAGCAGCTTGATTAGCGGGTTCGACAATGAGCAGTTCTTC	CASSLISGFDNEQFF
TRBV7-8	NA	NA	TRBJ2-5	TGTGCCAGCAGCTTCGGGTGGGGTCAAGAGACCCAGTACTTC	CASSFGWGQETQYF
TRBV4-2	TRBD1	NA	TRBJ1-6	TGTGCCAGCAGCCTCACCCCCGGGACAGGGATTTCACCCCTCCACTTT	CASSLTPGTGISPLHF
TRBV29-1	TRBD1	NA	TRBJ1-2	TGCAGCGTTGGACAGGGGGCCGGATCAAACTATGGTTACACCTTC	CSVGQGAGSNYGYTF
TRBV15	NA	NA	TRBJ2-3	TGTGCCACCAGCCTACCTTACGGGAGCGGCACAGATACGCAGTATTTT	CATSLPYGSGTDTQYF
TRBV12-3/TRBV12-4	TRBD1	NA	TRBJ1-5	TGTGCCAGCAGTCCCCGGACAGGGTTAGACAATCAGCCCCAGCATTTT	CASSPRTGLDNQPQHF
TRBV7-2	NA	few	TRBJ2-6	TGTGCCAGCAGCTTAGCTGGGAGGGGGGGTATCTCTGGGGCCAACGTCCTGACTTTC	CASSLAGRGGISGANVLTF
TRBV5-6	TRBD1	few	TRBJ1-2	TGTGCCAGCAGCTTGGGGGACAGCCGTCTTCCTAACTATGGCTACACCTTC	CASSLGDSRLPNYGYTF
TRBV28	NA	NA	TRBJ2-1	TGTGCCACCCAATCAAGGGGCAGGGTATACAATGAGCAGTTCTTC	CATQSRGRVYNEQFF
TRBV7-9	NA	NA	TRBJ2-3	TGTGCCAGCACAAGACTAGGGAGCACAGATACGCAGTATTTT	CASTRLGSTDTQYF
TRBV6-6	TRBD2	NA	TRBJ2-7	TGTGCCAGCAGTTACTCGGGTCTAGCGGGAGGGAGGTACGAGCAGTACTTC	CASSYSGLAGGRYEQYF
TRBV20-1	NA	few	TRBJ2-1	TGCAGTGCTGGAGGGAGTTTGGGTTACAATGAGCAGTTCTTC	CSAGGSLGYNEQFF
TRBV4-2	TRBD2	NA	TRBJ2-5	TGTGCCAGCAGCCAAGATCTTTCACTAGCGGAAGAGACCCAGTACTTC	CASSQDLSLAEETQYF
TRBV7-2	NA	NA	TRBJ2-2	TGTGCCAGCAGCTTAGCAGGCAGGACCACCGGGGAGCTGTTTTTT	CASSLAGRTTGELFF
TRBV20-1	TRBD2	NA	TRBJ2-1	TGCAGTGCTAGAGACGGGGGACTAGCGGGATGGAGTGAGCAGTTCTTC	CSARDGGLAGWSEQFF